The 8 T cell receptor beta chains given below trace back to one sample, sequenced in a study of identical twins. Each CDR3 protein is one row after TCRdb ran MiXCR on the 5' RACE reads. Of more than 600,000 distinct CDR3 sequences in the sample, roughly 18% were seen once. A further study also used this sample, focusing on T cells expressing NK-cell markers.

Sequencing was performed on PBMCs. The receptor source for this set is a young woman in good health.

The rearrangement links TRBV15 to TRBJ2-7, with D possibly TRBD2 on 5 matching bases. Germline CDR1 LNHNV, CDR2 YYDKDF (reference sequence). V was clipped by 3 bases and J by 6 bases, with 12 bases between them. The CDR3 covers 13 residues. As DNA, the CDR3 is TGTGCCACCAGCAGGTTAACTAGATCCGAGCAGTACTTC. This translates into CATSRLTRSEQYF. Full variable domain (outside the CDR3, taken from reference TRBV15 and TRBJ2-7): DAMVIQNPRYQVTQFGKPVTLSCSQTLNHNVMYWYQQKSSQAPKLLFHYYDKDFNNEADTPDNFQSRRPNTSFCFLDIRSPGLGDTAMYLCATSRLTRSEQYFGPGTRLTVT.

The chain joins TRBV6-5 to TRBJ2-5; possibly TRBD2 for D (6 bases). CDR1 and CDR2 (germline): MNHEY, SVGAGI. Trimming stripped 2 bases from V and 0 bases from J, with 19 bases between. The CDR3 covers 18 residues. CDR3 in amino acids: CASSYRGLGLKNQETQYF. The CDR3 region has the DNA TGTGCCAGCAGTTACCGGGGACTGGGGTTGAAGAACCAAGAGACCCAGTACTTC.

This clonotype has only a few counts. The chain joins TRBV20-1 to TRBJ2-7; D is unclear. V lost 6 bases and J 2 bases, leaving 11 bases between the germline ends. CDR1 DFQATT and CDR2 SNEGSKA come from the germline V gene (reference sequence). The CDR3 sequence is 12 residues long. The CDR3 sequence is CSARQDTYEQYF. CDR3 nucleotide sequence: TGCAGTGCCCGACAAGATACCTACGAGCAGTACTTC.

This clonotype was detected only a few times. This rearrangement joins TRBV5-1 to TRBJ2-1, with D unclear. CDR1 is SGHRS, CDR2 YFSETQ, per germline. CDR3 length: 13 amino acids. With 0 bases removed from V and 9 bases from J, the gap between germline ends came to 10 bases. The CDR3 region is CASSLAVGGEQFF. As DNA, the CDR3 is TGCGCCAGCAGCTTGGCCGTGGGTGGTGAGCAGTTCTTC. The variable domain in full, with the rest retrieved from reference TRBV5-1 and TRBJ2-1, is KAGVTQTPRYLIKTRGQQVTLSCSPISGHRSVSWYQQTPGQGLQFLFEYFSETQRNKGNFPGRFSGRQFSNSRSEMNVSTLELGDSALYLCASSLAVGGEQFFGPGTRLTVL.

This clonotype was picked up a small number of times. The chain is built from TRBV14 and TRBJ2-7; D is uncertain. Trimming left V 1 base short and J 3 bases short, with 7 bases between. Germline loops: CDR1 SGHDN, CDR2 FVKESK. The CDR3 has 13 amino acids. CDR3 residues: CASSQVQYYEQYF. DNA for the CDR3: TGTGCCAGCAGCCAAGTGCAGTACTACGAGCAGTACTTC.

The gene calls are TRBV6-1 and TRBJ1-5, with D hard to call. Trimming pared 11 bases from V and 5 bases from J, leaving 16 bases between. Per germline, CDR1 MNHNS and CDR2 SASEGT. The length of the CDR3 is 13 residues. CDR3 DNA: TGTGCCTCCAGGCCGGGAGCGCATCAGCCCCAGCATTTT. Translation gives CASRPGAHQPQHF.

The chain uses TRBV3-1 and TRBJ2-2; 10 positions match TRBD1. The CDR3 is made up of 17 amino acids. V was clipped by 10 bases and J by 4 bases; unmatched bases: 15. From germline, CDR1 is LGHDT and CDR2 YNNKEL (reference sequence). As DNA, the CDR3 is TGTGCCACCTGCCAAGATCCGGGACAGGGGTCCACCGGGGAGCTGTTTTTT. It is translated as CATCQDPGQGSTGELFF. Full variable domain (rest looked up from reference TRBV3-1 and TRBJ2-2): DTAVSQTPKYLVTQMGNDKSIKCEQNLGHDTMYWYKQDSKKFLKIMFSYNNKELIINETVPNRFSPKSPDKAHLNLHINSLELGDSAVYFCATCQDPGQGSTGELFFGEGSRLTVL.

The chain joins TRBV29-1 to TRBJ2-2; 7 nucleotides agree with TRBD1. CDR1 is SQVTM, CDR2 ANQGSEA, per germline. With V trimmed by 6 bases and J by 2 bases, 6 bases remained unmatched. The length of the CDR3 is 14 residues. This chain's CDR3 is CSVAGTVNTGELFF. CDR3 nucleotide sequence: TGCAGCGTAGCCGGGACAGTAAACACCGGGGAGCTGTTTTTT.